The present T cell receptor beta chain was sequenced within a study of T cells after yellow fever vaccination. For TCR, cDNA came from 5'RACE template switching, which added a universal primer site and UMIs. TCRdb reprocessed the 5' RACE reads via MiXCR and lists one record per CDR3 protein. This table holds around 310,000 distinct CDR3 sequences, approximately 9% found once. The V end was cut by 7 bases, the J end by 6 bases, with 11 bases between. The germline CDR1 and CDR2 sequences are LNHDA and SQIVND (reference sequence). The CDR3 covers 12 residues. The TCR sequence derives from a man aged 18 to 30 who received the YFV17D yellow fever vaccine. The chain uses TRBV19 and TRBJ2-3, with D possibly matching TRBD2 (5 bases). The sequenced sample was PBMCs, obtained on the day of the first yellow fever vaccination. CDR3 residues: CASKPSWDTQYF. Written as DNA, the CDR3 is TGTGCCAGTAAGCCTAGCTGGGATACGCAGTATTTT.